This T cell receptor beta chain derives from a study of T cells after yellow fever vaccination. For the study at large: Preparation used SMART-Seq v4 Ultra Low Input for the low-cell-number fractions.

This clonotype was observed many times. Its antigen remains unknown. Overall study findings and caveats: The booster saw the reappearance of most primary-vaccination clones (around 95% CD4, around 90% CD8).

The CDR3 runs 15 residues. Per germline, CDR1 SGHTA and CDR2 FQGTGA. The V end lost 2 bases, the J end lost 7 bases, and 15 bases lay between the germline ends. In TCRdb, the 5' RACE reads were re-called with MiXCR into one record per CDR3 protein. The data contain some 350,000 distinct CDR3 sequences, roughly 11% of them seen just once; the ten biggest clones take up around 20%. The material sequenced was PBMCs, taken on the day of the first yellow fever vaccination. The J gene is TRBJ2-1, the V gene TRBV7-3; D may be TRBD1 (6 bases). The receptor's source is a man aged 18 to 30 who received the YFV17D yellow fever vaccine. The CDR3 coding sequence is TGTGCCAGCAGCTTACAGGGGAACGGTAATAATGAGCAGTTCTTC. It specifies CASSLQGNGNNEQFF.